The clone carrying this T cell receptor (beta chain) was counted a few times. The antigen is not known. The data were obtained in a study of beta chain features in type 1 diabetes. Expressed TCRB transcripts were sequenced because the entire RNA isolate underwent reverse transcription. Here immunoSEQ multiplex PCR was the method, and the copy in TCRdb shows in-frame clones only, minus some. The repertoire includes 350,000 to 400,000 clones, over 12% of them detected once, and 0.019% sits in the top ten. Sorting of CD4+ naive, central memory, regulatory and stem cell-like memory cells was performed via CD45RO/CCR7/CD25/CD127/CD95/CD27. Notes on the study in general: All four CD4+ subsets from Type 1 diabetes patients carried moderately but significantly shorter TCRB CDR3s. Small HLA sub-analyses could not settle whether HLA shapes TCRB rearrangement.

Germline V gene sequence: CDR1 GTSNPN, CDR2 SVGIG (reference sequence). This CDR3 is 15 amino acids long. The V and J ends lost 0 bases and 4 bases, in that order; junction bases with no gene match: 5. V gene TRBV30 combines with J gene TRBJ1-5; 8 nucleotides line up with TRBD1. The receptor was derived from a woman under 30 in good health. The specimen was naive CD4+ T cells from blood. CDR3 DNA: TGTGCCTGGAGTGTGGACAGGGAGAGGAATCAGCCCCAGCATTTT. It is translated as CAWSVDRERNQPQHF.